The 10 T cell receptor beta chains below come from one sample, sequenced in a study of cytomegalovirus exposure and HLA in healthy donors. Profiling relied on immunoSEQ multiplex PCR, and the TCRdb table lists in-frame clones only, not all of them. Of roughly 180,000 clones listed, around four fifths are singletons. The sample comprised PBMCs. Every receptor here comes from a man between 18 and 35 years old in good health and CMV-seropositive.

The rearrangement links TRBV11-3 to TRBJ2-1, with 9 nucleotides matching TRBD2. Germline loops: CDR1 SGHNT, CDR2 YENEEA. CDR3 length: 19 amino acids. V was clipped by 5 bases and J by 6 bases; unmatched bases: 20. The CDR3 DNA reads TGTGCCAGCAGCCAGGGTGGGCTAGCGGGATTATCGGCGGGCAATGAGCAGTTCTTC. Translation: CASSQGGLAGLSAGNEQFF.

This clone appeared once. This chain joins TRBV4-1 and TRBJ2-7; D not resolved. This CDR3 is built from 15 residues. Germline loops: CDR1 MGHRA, CDR2 YSYEKL. Trimming left V 2 bases short and J 1 base short, with 12 bases between. DNA for the CDR3: TGCGCCAGCAGCCAAAGTGTAGCCCGTTCCTACGAGCAGTACTTC. It translates to CASSQSVARSYEQYF.

The V gene is TRBV11-2, the J gene TRBJ2-7, with TRBD1 as a possible D gene (6 bases). The CDR3 is 13 amino acids. Trimming cost V 1 base and J 3 bases, with 7 bases left between them. Per the germline V gene, CDR1 is SGHAT and CDR2 is FQNNGV. CDR3 sequence (DNA): TGTGCCAGCAGCTTAGCGACAGGCTACGAGCAGTACTTC. It specifies CASSLATGYEQYF.

V and J are TRBV5-1 and TRBJ2-7; 7 bases map to TRBD2. J gave up 4 bases and V 1 base, and 8 bases lay outside the gene matches. Germline CDR1 is SGHRS and CDR2 is YFSETQ. CDR3 length: 15 amino acids. This chain's CDR3 is CASSLTSLGGYEQYF. The CDR3 DNA sequence: TGCGCCAGCAGCTTGACTAGCTTGGGAGGGTACGAGCAGTACTTC.

This clone was observed a single time. For the CDR3, the DNA is TGTGCCAGCAGGCCGGGACAGGGCGTTGGTTATGGCTACACCTTC. Its protein product is CASRPGQGVGYGYTF. The V and J genes are TRBV6-5 and TRBJ1-2, with 9 bases identical to TRBD1. Germline trimming cut 6 bases from V and 5 bases from J; bases unmatched to any gene: 10. The CDR3 consists of 15 residues. Germline V lookup: CDR1 MNHEY, CDR2 SVGAGI.

The V call is TRBV4-3, the J call TRBJ2-6, with D unclear. Germline V lookup: CDR1 LGHNA, CDR2 YSLEER. The CDR3 is 17 residues long. Trimming removed 0 bases from V and 0 bases from J, with 9 bases in between. This CDR3 reads CASSQDGLSSGANVLTF. Written as DNA, the CDR3 is TGCGCCAGCAGCCAAGATGGTCTGAGCTCTGGGGCCAACGTCCTGACTTTC.

As DNA, the CDR3 is TGCGCCAGCAGCTTGAGGGGGCTCCCCACAGATACGCAGTATTTT. It encodes CASSLRGLPTDTQYF. The chain is built from TRBV5-1 and TRBJ2-3, with 7 bases that match TRBD1. V shed 1 base and J 2 bases; nucleotides not matched to a gene: 4. The CDR3 is 15 residues long. Per the germline V gene, CDR1 is SGHRS and CDR2 is YFSETQ.

The chain uses TRBV28 and TRBJ1-5; D possibly corresponds to TRBD1 (5 bases). The CDR3 spans 16 residues. V was clipped by 7 bases and J by 1 base, with 17 bases between them. The germline V gene encodes CDR1 MDHEN and CDR2 SYDVKM. The CDR3, as DNA: TGTGCCAGCACCCACTTGGGGGAGGGGAGCAATCAGCCCCAGCATTTT. Amino acid sequence: CASTHLGEGSNQPQHF.

The CDR3 loop reads CASSLPGTSQGGEQYF. Here the CDR3 DNA reads TGTGCCAGCAGCTTACCCGGGACTAGCCAAGGTGGAGAGCAGTACTTC. The V call is TRBV7-9, the J call TRBJ2-7, with 9 bases matching TRBD2. The CDR3 extends over 16 amino acids. The germline V gene encodes CDR1 SEHNR and CDR2 FQNEAQ (reference sequence). J gave up 7 bases and V 2 bases, and 12 bases lay outside the gene matches.

In its sample, this clone was seen a few times. The chain joins TRBV4-3 to TRBJ2-2; 7 bases line up with TRBD2. The CDR3 spans 17 residues. CDR1 is LGHNA and CDR2 is YSLEER in the germline V gene. The ends lost 0 bases at V and 2 bases at J; junction bases unmatched: 6. For the CDR3, the DNA is TGCGCCAGCAGCCAAGAAGTGGGAGGGTTCAACACCGGGGAGCTGTTTTTT. It specifies CASSQEVGGFNTGELFF.